This T cell receptor (beta chain) originates from a study of Graves' ophthalmopathy and Graves' hyperthyroidism (dated by TCRdb to between 2018 and 2020). Regarding the complete study: Peripheral blood was collected before any treatment was given, at the time of initial diagnosis. After sampling, hyperthyroidism patients received methimazole starting at 30 mg daily, and ophthalmopathy patients received high-dose intravenous methylprednisolone. The 90 to 100 discovery patients were randomly split 7:3 into training and test sets. To explore V-J signatures that separate ophthalmopathy from hyperthyroidism, a discovery set of about a hundred patients was enrolled, consisting of about 45 with ophthalmopathy and under 65 with stable hyperthyroidism. The study used TCR beta repertoire signatures to distinguish Graves' ophthalmopathy from Graves' hyperthyroidism and to predict progression to ophthalmopathy. The independent validation cohort included 18 to 20 hyperthyroidism patients plus 17 patients who later progressed from hyperthyroidism to ophthalmopathy. In total, 135 blood samples were TCR-sequenced: 40 to 45 ophthalmopathy, 75 hyperthyroidism and some 17 hyperthyroidism-to-ophthalmopathy patients. In roughly 6 hyperthyroidism patients, the T-cell repertoire of thyroid tissue was compared with the T-cell repertoire of blood. General findings and caveats noted by the study authors: No statistical method was used to predetermine the sample size, and group allocation was not hidden from the investigators. In validation, the model predicted ophthalmopathy progression with more than 55% sensitivity and approximately 72% specificity; more than ten predicted patients were CT-confirmed with GO in a median of around 6 months. In cross-validation, the 13-signature model distinguished ophthalmopathy from stable hyperthyroidism with 87.88% sensitivity and about 81% specificity, while in the test set the corresponding values were about 79% and 69%. Most of the expanded thyroid clonotypes with a frequency above 0.001 were also detected in blood, and it was suggested that the thyroid immune response may be reflected by blood repertoires.

For repertoire sequencing, the TCR beta CDR3 regions were amplified from RNA transcripts. The first round of RT-PCR was done with HTBI primers and the Qiagen OneStep RT-PCR kit, and was followed by a second round of multiplex PCR, then size selection and purification. Sequencing of the libraries was carried out on an Illumina HiSeq2000 in paired-end mode with 100 bp reads. Per the authors' processing: SOAPnuke was used for read processing, and reads with adapters, uncalled bases, a mean Phred below 15, or no exact constant-primer or identifier match were discarded. COPE v1.2.5 was used to merge high-quality paired reads. Clonotypes were defined as unique nucleotide sequences and were aligned to IMGT TRB V, D and J references using MiTCR v1.1. The analysis was limited to V-J combinations with a frequency above 0.0001, which together covered 99.2% of repertoires. For each V-J combination, a TCR clonal expansion and chaos score was defined as F50 clonal expansion divided by the chaos observed in the TCRdist matrix. Welch's t-statistics and random forest were used to reduce features to about 13 V-J combinations, which were fed into a naive Bayes classifier. The similarity between thyroid and blood repertoires was quantified using the Morisita-Horn index. TCRdb cleaned the public reads at Q25 with fastp, built clones with MiXCR and kept in-frame beta chains. Every distinct CDR3 protein forms one entry, paired with its most common genes and DNA. It is TCRdb's table, rather than the study itself, that gives the V and J calls and clone size. Here the sample has about 480,000 distinct CDR3 sequences; 14% occur a single time. The ten biggest clones cover over 7.5% of the sample.

The germline V gene (reference sequence) specifies SGHAT as CDR1 and FQDESV as CDR2. At the junction V is shortened by 5 bases and J by 6 bases; bases outside the gene matches: 12. From cysteine to phenylalanine, the CDR3 is 16 amino acids long. Of the read, only the CDR3 DNA is kept; its 48 bases are in frame from base 1. This clonotype came up a few times. What antigen it recognizes has not been identified. No base quality information exists; no much larger clone differs at one position. Ophthalmopathy patients were characterized by moderately to severely active disease, a Clinical Activity Score of at least 3, a NOSPECS grade of at least 4, and a disease duration under 3 months. Patients with other autoimmune diseases, uncontrolled infections, pregnancy or lactation were excluded from the study. Clinical symptoms, serum thyroxine, TRAb, thyroid ultrasound and orbital computed tomography formed the basis of the diagnosis. Using Ficoll-Paque density gradient centrifugation, PBMCs were isolated from roughly 9.2 ml of fresh peripheral blood. Trizol reagent was used to extract the total RNA, and its quality was then checked on an Agilent 2100 Bioanalyzer.

The sample comprised blood. The clonotype comes from a woman aged 30 to 39 with Graves' ophthalmopathy. Donor details come from another sample of the same person, matched by shared clones. Recombination connected TRBV11-1 to TRBJ2-2; 7 central bases correspond to TRBD2. In nucleotides, the sequence is TGTGCCAGCAGCCCCTGGGGGGGTATCAACGCCGGGGAGCTGTTTTTT. This is translated as CASSPWGGINAGELFF.